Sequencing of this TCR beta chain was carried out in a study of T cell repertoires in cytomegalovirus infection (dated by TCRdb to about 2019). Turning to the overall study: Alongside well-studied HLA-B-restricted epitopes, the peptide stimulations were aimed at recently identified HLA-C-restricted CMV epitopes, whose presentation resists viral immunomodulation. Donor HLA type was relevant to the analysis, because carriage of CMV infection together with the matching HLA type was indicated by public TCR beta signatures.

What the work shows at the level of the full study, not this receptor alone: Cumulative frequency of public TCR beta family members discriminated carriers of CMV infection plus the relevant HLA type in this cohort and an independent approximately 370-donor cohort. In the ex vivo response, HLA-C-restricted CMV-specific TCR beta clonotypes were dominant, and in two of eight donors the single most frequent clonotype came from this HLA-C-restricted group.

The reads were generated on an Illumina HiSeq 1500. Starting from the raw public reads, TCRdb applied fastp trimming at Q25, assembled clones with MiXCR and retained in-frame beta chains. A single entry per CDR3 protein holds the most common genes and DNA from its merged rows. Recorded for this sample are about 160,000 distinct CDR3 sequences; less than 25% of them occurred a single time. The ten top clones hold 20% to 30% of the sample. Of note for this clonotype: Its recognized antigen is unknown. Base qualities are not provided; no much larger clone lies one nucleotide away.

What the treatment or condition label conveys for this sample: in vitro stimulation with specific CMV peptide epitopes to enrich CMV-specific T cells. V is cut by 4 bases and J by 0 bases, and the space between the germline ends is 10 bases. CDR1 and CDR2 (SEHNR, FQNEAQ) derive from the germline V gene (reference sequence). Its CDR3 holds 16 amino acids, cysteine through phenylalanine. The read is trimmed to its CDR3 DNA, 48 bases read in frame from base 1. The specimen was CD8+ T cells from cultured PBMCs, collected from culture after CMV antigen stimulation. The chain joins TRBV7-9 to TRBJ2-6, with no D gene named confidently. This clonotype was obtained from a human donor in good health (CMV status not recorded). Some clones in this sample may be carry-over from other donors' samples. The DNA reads TGTGCCAGCAGCTCCCTTCTCGGCTCTGGGGCCAACGTCCTGACTTTC. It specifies CASSSLLGSGANVLTF. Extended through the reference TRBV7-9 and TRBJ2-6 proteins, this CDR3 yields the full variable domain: DTGVSQNPRHKITKRGQNVTFRCDPISEHNRLYWYRQTLGQGPEFLTYFQNEAQLEKSRLLSDRFSAERPKGSFSTLEIQRTEQGDSAMYLCASSSLLGSGANVLTFGAGSRLTVL.